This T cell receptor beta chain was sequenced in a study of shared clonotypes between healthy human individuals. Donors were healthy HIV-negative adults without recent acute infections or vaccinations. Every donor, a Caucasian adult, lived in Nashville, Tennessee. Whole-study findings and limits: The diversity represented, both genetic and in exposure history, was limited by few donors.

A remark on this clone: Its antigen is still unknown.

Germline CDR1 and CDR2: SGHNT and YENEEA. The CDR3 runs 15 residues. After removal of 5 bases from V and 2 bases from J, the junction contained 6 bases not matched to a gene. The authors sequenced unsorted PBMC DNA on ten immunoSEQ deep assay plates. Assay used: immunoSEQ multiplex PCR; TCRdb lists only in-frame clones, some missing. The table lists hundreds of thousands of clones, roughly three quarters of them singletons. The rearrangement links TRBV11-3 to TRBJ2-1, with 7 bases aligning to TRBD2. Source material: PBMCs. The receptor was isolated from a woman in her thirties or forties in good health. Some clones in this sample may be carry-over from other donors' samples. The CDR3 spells CASSAREGPYNEQFF. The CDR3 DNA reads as TGTGCCAGCAGCGCCAGGGAGGGCCCCTACAATGAGCAGTTCTTC.